Below are 25 T cell receptor beta chains sequenced from a single sample in a study of CD8+CD57+ T cells in acquired aplastic anemia. For sequencing, patients were chosen who had shown expansion of CD8+CD57+ cells by flow cytometry. Both TCR beta VDJ combination and CDR3 sequence profiling were carried out. Genomic DNA was the template for this profiling. MiXCR, run by TCRdb on the reads, gives a single entry per CDR3 protein. This table has some 200,000 distinct CDR3 sequences, 65% appearing once. Specimen: sorted CD4+, CD8+, or CD8+CD57+ T cells (not recorded which) from PBMCs. Receptors were obtained from a human donor with aplastic anemia.

In this sample, this clonotype turned up a few times. The rearrangement joins TRBV11-2 to TRBJ2-7, with D perhaps being TRBD1 or TRBD2 (5 bases each). Deletions cut 5 bases from V and 0 bases from J, with 8 bases between. The CDR3 runs 13 residues. Germline V gene data show CDR1 as SGHAT and CDR2 as FQNNGV. The CDR3 nucleotides are TGTGCCAGCAGCCGGGGCAGCTCCTACGAGCAGTACTTC. This codes for CASSRGSSYEQYF.

CDR3 residues: CASSRTSGGRNYEQYF. Here the CDR3 DNA reads TGTGCCAGCAGCCGAACTAGCGGGGGGCGAAACTACGAGCAGTACTTC. The V call is TRBV7-2, the J call TRBJ2-7; TRBD2 aligns across 12 bases. The CDR3 sequence is 16 residues long. With 5 bases clipped from V and 3 bases from J, the junction kept 8 bases outside the gene matches. Germline V gives CDR1 SGHTA, CDR2 FQGNSA.

Comment on this clonotype: A junction boundary mismatches the germline segment, possibly from a read error. The chain couples TRBV7-7 to TRBJ2-2, with 8 bases identical to TRBD1. The length of the CDR3 is 16 residues. Germline CDR1 is SSHAT and CDR2 is FNYEAQ (reference sequence). This chain's CDR3 is CASSPGQGSSTGELFF. CDR3 bases: TGTGCTAGCAGCCCTGGACAGGGATCGAGCACCGGGGAGCTGTTTTTT.

The chain recombines TRBV7-2 with TRBJ2-7; perhaps TRBD1 as D (5 bases). Germline values: CDR1 SGHTA, CDR2 FQGNSA. Trimming took 5 bases from V and 2 from J, leaving 16 bases between them. The CDR3 length is 15 residues. CDR3 DNA sequence: TGTGCCAGCAGCGTCATCCAGGGTAGCCCCTACGAGCAGTACTTC. Translation: CASSVIQGSPYEQYF.

DNA for the CDR3: TGTGCCAGCCGAGACAGTCTAAATGAGCAGTTCTTC. This sequence encodes CASRDSLNEQFF. This rearrangement joins TRBV2 to TRBJ2-1, with a weak D call TRBD1 (5 bases). Per germline, CDR1 SNHLY and CDR2 FYNNEI. Trimming shortened V by 8 bases and J by 7 bases, and 12 bases separated the two germline ends. The CDR3 runs 12 residues.

This clonotype was observed many times. The rearrangement links TRBV11-2 to TRBJ2-7; either TRBD1 or TRBD2 may fit D (5 bases each). Looked up from germline, CDR1 is SGHAT and CDR2 is FQNNGV. CDR3 length equals 12 residues. V lost 5 bases, J lost 6 bases, and 11 bases lay in between. The CDR3 DNA is TGTGCCAGCAGCCGAGGGGCCCTCGAGCAGTACTTC. Its translation is CASSRGALEQYF.

The V gene is TRBV2, the J gene TRBJ2-7; no clear D. With 7 bases removed from V and 0 bases from J, the gap between germline ends came to 13 bases. This CDR3 region has 14 residues. Germline CDR1 SNHLY, CDR2 FYNNEI. CDR3 loop: CASILRPTSYEQYF. Here the CDR3 DNA reads TGTGCCAGCATTCTCAGACCGACCTCCTACGAGCAGTACTTC.

The gene calls are TRBV14 and TRBJ1-6; 10 positions agree with TRBD1. Germline V gene lookup returns CDR1 SGHDN and CDR2 FVKESK. This CDR3 is built from 14 residues. With V trimmed by 3 bases and J by 12 bases, 5 bases remained unmatched. DNA of the CDR3: TGTGCCAGCAGCCAGGGGACAGGGGAAAGACCCCTCCACTTT. Its protein product is CASSQGTGERPLHF.

The rearrangement uses TRBV10-3 and TRBJ2-5, with a possible D match to TRBD2 (7 bases). The CDR3 contains 13 residues. Trimming left V 6 bases short and J 9 bases short, with 17 bases between. The germline gives CDR1 ENHRY, CDR2 SYGVKD. The CDR3, as DNA: TGTGCCATCAGCCAAGGGGGGGCAGGGGCCCAGTACTTC. Translation: CAISQGGAGAQYF.

This clonotype is judged medium-sized. The V gene is TRBV2, the J gene TRBJ2-7; 8 bases agree with TRBD2. Germline lookup yields CDR1 SNHLY and CDR2 FYNNEI. This CDR3 contains 14 residues. CDR3 in DNA: TGTGCTATTATCGCACGGGGGGGGCCTTACGAGCAGTACTTC. It codes for CAIIARGGPYEQYF.

The chain carries TRBV29-1 and TRBJ1-1; perhaps TRBD1 as D (6 bases). The CDR3 contains 12 residues. Deletions cut 5 bases from V and 4 bases from J, with 11 bases between. Germline V CDR1 and CDR2: SQVTM, ANQGSEA. In DNA form, the CDR3 reads TGCAGCGTTCAGGGGCTTGGCACTGAAGCTTTCTTT. Its protein product is CSVQGLGTEAFF.

This clonotype was seen just once. V usage is TRBV29-1 and J usage is TRBJ2-1; possibly TRBD2 for D (6 bases). With 6 bases removed from V and 9 bases from J, the gap between germline ends came to 18 bases. Germline loops: CDR1 SQVTM, CDR2 ANQGSEA. This CDR3 comprises 13 residues. The chain's CDR3 is CSVERLDFFEQFF. CDR3 in DNA: TGCAGCGTCGAGAGACTAGATTTCTTTGAGCAGTTCTTC.

The V and J genes are TRBV5-1 and TRBJ1-2; 7 nucleotides line up with TRBD1. Trimming removed 1 base from V and 8 bases from J; junction bases left unmatched: 8. The CDR3 totals 14 residues. Germline values: CDR1 SGHRS, CDR2 YFSETQ. CDR3 sequence reads: CASSLRVQGEGYTF. The DNA for the CDR3 is TGCGCCAGCAGCTTGCGGGTCCAGGGGGAGGGCTACACCTTC.

CDR3 region: CASSLTVGNEKLFF. DNA of the CDR3: TGCGCCAGCAGCTTGACAGTCGGGAATGAAAAACTGTTTTTT. The chain carries TRBV5-1 and TRBJ1-4; no reliable D call. The ends were cut back, 1 base at V and 5 bases at J, with 9 bases in the middle. Germline V gene sequence: CDR1 SGHRS, CDR2 YFSETQ. This CDR3 spans 14 amino acids.

The genes are TRBV7-7 and TRBJ1-1; D not certain. The CDR3 is 13 amino acids. V lost 5 bases, J lost 0 bases, and 7 bases lay in between. The germline V gene has CDR1 SSHAT and CDR2 FNYEAQ (reference sequence). For the CDR3, the DNA is TGTGCCAGCAGCGGGGAGATGAACACTGAAGCTTTCTTT. Translated: CASSGEMNTEAFF.

Concerning this clonotype: Mismatch with germline at one junction end may stem from a read error. The chain recombines TRBV7-9 with TRBJ1-1; TRBD1 is a possible D gene (5 bases). This CDR3 comprises 14 residues. From germline, CDR1 is SEHNR and CDR2 FQNEAQ (reference sequence). The CDR3: CASSLIWGFGEAFF. CDR3 sequence (DNA): TGCGCCAGCAGCTTGATTTGGGGCTTTGGTGAAGCTTTCTTT.

The gene calls are TRBV6-5 and TRBJ2-1; D is undetermined. The V end lost 9 bases, the J end lost 0 bases, and 15 bases lay between the germline ends. Germline assignment: CDR1 MNHEY and CDR2 SVGAGI. The CDR3 has 15 residues. The CDR3 sequence is CASRDEWSSYNEQFF. The CDR3 bases are TGTGCCAGTAGAGACGAGTGGAGCTCCTACAATGAGCAGTTCTTC.

Only a few counts were recorded for this clonotype. CDR3 in DNA: TGTGCCAGCAGCTTAGTCGGCTACAATGAGCAGTTCTTC. It translates to CASSLVGYNEQFF. The V call is TRBV7-9, the J call TRBJ2-1; D ambiguous. This CDR3 is built from 13 residues. V was pared by 1 base and J by 3 bases, with 4 bases between. Germline V gene lookup returns CDR1 SEHNR and CDR2 FQNEAQ (reference sequence).

V is TRBV5-1 and J is TRBJ1-1; TRBD1 might be the D (6 bases). The CDR3 loop spans 14 amino acids. Looked up from germline, CDR1 is SGHRS and CDR2 is YFSETQ. V lost 8 bases, J lost 1 base, and 15 bases lay in between. The CDR3 reads CASSNRGPNTEAFF. The CDR3 DNA reads TGCGCCAGTAGTAATCGGGGGCCGAACACTGAAGCTTTCTTT.

In its sample, this clonotype was seen once. In nucleotides, the CDR3 is TGTGCCAGCAGCTTAGGGACCGCAGCCTCTGGAAACACCATATATTTT. It translates to CASSLGTAASGNTIYF. The rearrangement joins TRBV7-2 to TRBJ1-3; D ambiguous. In germline, CDR1 is SGHTA, CDR2 FQGNSA. Trimming took off 1 base at V and 0 bases at J, with 10 bases between the two ends. This CDR3 has 16 amino acids.

This chain links TRBV4-3 with TRBJ2-2; 11 nucleotides align to TRBD2. CDR1 and CDR2 from the germline V gene are LGHNA and YSLEER. The CDR3 has 16 amino acids. V gave up 4 bases and J gave up 5 bases; unmatched junction bases: 6. The CDR3 nucleotides are TGCGCCAGCAGCCTCATTAGCGGGGGGGGGACCGGGGAGCTGTTTTTT. This encodes CASSLISGGGTGELFF.

For this clonotype: Here the CDR3 omits its conserved ending phenylalanine or tryptophan, so a read error is the likely source. This chain uses TRBV6-1 with TRBJ2-3; 7 bases are shared with TRBD2. The germline V gene encodes CDR1 MNHNS and CDR2 SASEGT. This CDR3 spans 16 amino acids. V was pared by 1 base and J by 0 bases, with 4 bases of the junction left unmatched. The CDR3 nucleotides are TGTGCCAGCAGTGAAGGGTCGGGGGGTAGCACAGATACGCAGTATGTT. As protein: CASSEGSGGSTDTQYV.

This chain links TRBV25-1 with TRBJ2-1; 10 nucleotides match TRBD2. Germline lookup yields CDR1 MGHDK and CDR2 SYGVNS. V lost 2 bases, J lost 8 bases, and 3 bases stayed unmatched. The CDR3 is 14 residues long. CDR3 DNA sequence: TGTGCCAGCAGTGAACTAGCGGGGGTCGATGAGCAGTTCTTC. This codes for CASSELAGVDEQFF.

The rearrangement joins TRBV6-2 or TRBV6-3 to TRBJ1-2; weak D call: TRBD1 (5 bases). This CDR3 is built from 12 residues. Trimming removed 4 bases from V and 4 bases from J, with 7 bases in between. The germline gives CDR1 MNHEY, CDR2 SVGEGT. CDR3 coding DNA: TGTGCCAGCAGTTTGGACACCTATGGCTACACCTTC. The encoded protein is CASSLDTYGYTF.

This clonotype was recorded many times. The V and J genes are TRBV5-5 and TRBJ2-3, with TRBD2 as a possible D gene (5 bases). V was trimmed by 2 bases and J by 0 bases, leaving 10 bases between them. Germline V CDR1 and CDR2: SGHKS, YYEKEE (reference sequence). The CDR3 covers 15 residues. CDR3 coding DNA: TGTGCCAGCAGCTTTTTTTGGACTAGCACAGATACGCAGTATTTT. Translating it yields CASSFFWTSTDTQYF.